A few counts support the clone carrying this TCR beta chain. Its antigen remains unidentified. This record belongs to a study of radiotherapy plus CTLA-4 blockade in lung cancer. Background on the study: Disease control was seen in approximately 29% of patients, objective responses in roughly 17%.

Profiled with immunoSEQ multiplex PCR; TCRdb holds only in-frame clones, not every one. The table records almost 55,000 clones, approximately 79% of them present only once. General study findings and limits: The study found tumor-derived TCR clones expanded in blood after radiotherapy plus ipilimumab. In blood, early T cell clone dynamics reportedly predicted response best, together with interferon-beta.

Patients in the study, people with chemo-refractory metastatic non-small-cell lung cancer, received focal radiation plus ipilimumab CTLA-4 blockade. The TCR comes from a human donor with non-small cell lung cancer who had a partial response to radiotherapy plus ipilimumab. Sequencing was performed on peripheral blood, taken from a patient treated with radiotherapy plus ipilimumab.

The DNA for the CDR3 is TGTGCCAGCAGCTTGGACAGGGGAGAAGCTTTCTTT. This encodes CASSLDRGEAFF. V is TRBV5-4 and J is TRBJ1-1, with 7 positions matching TRBD1. The CDR3 totals 12 residues. J lost 8 bases, V lost 0 bases, and 1 base had no gene match. Germline-derived CDR1 and CDR2 are SGHNT and YYREEE (reference sequence).